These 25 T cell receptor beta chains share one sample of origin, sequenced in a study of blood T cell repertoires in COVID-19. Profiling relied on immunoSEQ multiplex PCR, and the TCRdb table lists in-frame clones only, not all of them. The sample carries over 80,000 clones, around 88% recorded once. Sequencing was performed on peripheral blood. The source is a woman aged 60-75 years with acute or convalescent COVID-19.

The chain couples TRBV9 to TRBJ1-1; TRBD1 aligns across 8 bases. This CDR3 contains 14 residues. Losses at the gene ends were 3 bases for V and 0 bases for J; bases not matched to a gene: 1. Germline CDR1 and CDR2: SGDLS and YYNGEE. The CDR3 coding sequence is TGTGCCAGCAGCGGGACAGGGTTGAACACTGAAGCTTTCTTT. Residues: CASSGTGLNTEAFF.

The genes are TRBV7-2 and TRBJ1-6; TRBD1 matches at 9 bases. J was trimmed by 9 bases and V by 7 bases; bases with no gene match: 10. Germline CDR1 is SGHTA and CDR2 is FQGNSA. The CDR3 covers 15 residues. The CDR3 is CASTLGTGFTSPLHF. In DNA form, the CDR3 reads TGTGCCAGCACGCTAGGGACAGGGTTCACTTCACCCCTCCACTTT.

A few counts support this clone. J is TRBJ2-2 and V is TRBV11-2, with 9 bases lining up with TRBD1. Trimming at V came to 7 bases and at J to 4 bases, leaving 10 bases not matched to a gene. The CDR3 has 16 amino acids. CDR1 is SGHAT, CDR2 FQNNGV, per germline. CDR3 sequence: CASTLIGTGSTGELFF. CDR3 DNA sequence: TGTGCCAGCACCCTAATAGGGACAGGGAGCACCGGGGAGCTGTTTTTT.

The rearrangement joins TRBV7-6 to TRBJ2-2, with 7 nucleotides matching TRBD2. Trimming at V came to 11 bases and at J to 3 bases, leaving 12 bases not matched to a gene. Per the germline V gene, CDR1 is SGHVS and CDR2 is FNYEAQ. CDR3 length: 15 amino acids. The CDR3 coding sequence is TGTGCCTCCACGCGCGGGGGAGCGGACACCGGGGAGCTGTTTTTT. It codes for CASTRGGADTGELFF.

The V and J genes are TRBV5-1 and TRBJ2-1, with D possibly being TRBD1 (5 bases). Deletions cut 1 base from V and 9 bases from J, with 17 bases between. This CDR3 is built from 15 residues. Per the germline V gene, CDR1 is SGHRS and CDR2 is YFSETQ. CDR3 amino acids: CASSLQGSLEGEQFF. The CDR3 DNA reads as TGCGCCAGCAGCTTGCAGGGATCCCTCGAAGGTGAGCAGTTCTTC.

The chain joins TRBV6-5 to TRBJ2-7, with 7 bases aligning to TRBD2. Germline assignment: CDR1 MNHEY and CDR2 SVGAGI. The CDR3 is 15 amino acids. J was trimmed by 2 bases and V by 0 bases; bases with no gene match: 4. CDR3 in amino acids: CASSYSGGRPYEQYF. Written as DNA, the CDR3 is TGTGCCAGCAGTTACTCGGGCGGGAGACCCTACGAGCAGTACTTC.

CDR3 amino acids: CATASGSHYTF. CDR3 DNA: TGTGCCACCGCCTCAGGGTCTCACTACACCTTC. The gene calls are TRBV24-1 and TRBJ1-2; D is perhaps TRBD1 (5 bases). From germline, CDR1 is KGHDR and CDR2 SFDVKD. This CDR3 region has 11 residues. V was trimmed by 9 bases and J by 10 bases, leaving 14 bases between them.

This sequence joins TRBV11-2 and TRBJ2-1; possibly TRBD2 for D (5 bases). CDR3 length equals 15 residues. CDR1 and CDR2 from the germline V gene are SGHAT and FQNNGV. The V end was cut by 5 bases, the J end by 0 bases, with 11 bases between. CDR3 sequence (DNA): TGTGCCAGCAGCGGGAGCGGATTCTCCTACAATGAGCAGTTCTTC. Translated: CASSGSGFSYNEQFF.

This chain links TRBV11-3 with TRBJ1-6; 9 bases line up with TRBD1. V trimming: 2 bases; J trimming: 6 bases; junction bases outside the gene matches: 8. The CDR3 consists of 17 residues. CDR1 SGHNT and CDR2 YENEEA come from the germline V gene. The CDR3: CASSLKGTGNANSPLHF. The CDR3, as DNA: TGTGCCAGCAGCTTAAAGGGGACAGGGAATGCTAATTCACCCCTCCACTTT.

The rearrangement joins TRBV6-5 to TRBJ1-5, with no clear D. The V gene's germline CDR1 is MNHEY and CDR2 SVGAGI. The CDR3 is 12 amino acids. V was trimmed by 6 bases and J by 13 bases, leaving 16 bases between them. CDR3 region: CASSPTRAGQHF. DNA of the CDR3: TGTGCCAGCAGCCCGACCCGAGCGGGACAGCATTTT.

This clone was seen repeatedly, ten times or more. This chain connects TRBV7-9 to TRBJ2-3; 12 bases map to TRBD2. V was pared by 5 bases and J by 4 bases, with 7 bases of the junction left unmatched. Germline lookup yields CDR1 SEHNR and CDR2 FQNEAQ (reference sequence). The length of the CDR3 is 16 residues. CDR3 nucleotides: TGTGCCAGCAGCCGACTAGCGGGAGAGGAGGCAGATACGCAGTATTTT. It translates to CASSRLAGEEADTQYF.

CDR3 amino acids: CAWNQGAGRNSPLHF. Written as DNA, the CDR3 is TGTGCCTGGAACCAGGGGGCAGGGCGGAATTCACCCCTCCACTTT. This chain joins TRBV30 and TRBJ1-6, with TRBD1 matching over 8 bases. The CDR3 is 15 residues long. The V segment lost 4 bases and the J segment 7 bases; nucleotides outside the gene matches: 9. Germline V gives CDR1 GTSNPN, CDR2 SVGIG (reference sequence).

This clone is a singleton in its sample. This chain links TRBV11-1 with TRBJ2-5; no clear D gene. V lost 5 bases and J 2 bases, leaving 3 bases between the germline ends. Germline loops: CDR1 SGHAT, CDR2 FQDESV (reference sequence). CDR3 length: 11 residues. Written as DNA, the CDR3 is TGTGCCAGCAGCCAACAAGAGACCCAGTACTTC. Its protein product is CASSQQETQYF.

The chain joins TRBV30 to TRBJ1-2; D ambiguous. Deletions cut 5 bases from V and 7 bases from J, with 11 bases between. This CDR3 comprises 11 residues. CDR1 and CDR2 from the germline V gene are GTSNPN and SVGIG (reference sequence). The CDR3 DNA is TGTGCCTGGCAACTAGGAGGTGGCTACACCTTC. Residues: CAWQLGGGYTF.

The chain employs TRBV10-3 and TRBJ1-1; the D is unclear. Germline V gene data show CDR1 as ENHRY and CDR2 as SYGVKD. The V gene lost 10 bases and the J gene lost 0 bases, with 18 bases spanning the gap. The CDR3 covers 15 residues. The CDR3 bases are TGTGCCAGCTGTATATCTCCCGGTGTGAACACTGAAGCTTTCTTT. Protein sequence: CASCISPGVNTEAFF.

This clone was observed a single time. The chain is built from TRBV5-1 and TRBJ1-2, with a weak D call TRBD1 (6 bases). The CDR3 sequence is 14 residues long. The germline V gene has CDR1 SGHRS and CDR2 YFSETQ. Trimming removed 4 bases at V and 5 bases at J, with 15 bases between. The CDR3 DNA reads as TGCGCCAGCAGCGTGGGGGGCGCGGGATATGGCTACACCTTC. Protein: CASSVGGAGYGYTF.

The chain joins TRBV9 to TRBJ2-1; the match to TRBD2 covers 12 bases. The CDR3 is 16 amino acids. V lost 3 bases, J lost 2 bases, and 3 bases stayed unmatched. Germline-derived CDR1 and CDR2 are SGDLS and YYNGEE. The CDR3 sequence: CASSALAGGTYNEQFF. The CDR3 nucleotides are TGTGCCAGCAGCGCACTAGCGGGGGGCACCTACAATGAGCAGTTCTTC.

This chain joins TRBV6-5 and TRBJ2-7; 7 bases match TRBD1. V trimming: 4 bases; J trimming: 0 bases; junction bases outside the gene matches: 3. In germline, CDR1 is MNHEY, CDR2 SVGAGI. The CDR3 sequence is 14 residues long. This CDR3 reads CASSFKGASYEQYF. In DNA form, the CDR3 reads TGTGCCAGCAGTTTTAAGGGGGCCTCCTACGAGCAGTACTTC.

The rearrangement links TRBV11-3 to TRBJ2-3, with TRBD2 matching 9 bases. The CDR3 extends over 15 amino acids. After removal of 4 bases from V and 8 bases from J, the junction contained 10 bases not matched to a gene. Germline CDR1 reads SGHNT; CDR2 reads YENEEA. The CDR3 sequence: CASSSYSAGGGTQYF. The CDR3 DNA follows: TGTGCCAGCAGCTCTTATTCAGCGGGAGGCGGTACGCAGTATTTT.

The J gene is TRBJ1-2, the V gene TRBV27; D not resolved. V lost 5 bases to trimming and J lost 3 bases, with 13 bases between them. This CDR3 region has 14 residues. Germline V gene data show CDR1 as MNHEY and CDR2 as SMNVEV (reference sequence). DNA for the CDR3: TGTGCCAGCAGTGGAACCCGAACAGACTATGGCTACACCTTC. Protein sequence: CASSGTRTDYGYTF.

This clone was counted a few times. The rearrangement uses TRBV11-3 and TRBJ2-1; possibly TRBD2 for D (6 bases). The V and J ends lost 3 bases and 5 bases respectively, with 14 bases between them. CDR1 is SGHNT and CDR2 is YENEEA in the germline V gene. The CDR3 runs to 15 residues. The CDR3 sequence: CASSLMAGFHNEQFF. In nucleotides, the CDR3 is TGTGCCAGCAGCTTGATGGCGGGGTTTCACAATGAGCAGTTCTTC. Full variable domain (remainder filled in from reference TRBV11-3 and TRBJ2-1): EAGVVQSPRYKIIEKKQPVAFWCNPISGHNTLYWYLQNLGQGPELLIRYENEEAVDDSQLPKDRFSAERLKGVDSTLKIQPAELGDSAVYLCASSLMAGFHNEQFFGPGTRLTVL.

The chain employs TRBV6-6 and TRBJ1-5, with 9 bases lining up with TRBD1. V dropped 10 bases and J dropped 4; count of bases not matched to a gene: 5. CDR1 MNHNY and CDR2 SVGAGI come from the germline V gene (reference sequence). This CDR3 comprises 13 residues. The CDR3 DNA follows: TGTGCCACCAGGACAGGGGAGAATCAGCCCCAGCATTTT. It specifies CATRTGENQPQHF.

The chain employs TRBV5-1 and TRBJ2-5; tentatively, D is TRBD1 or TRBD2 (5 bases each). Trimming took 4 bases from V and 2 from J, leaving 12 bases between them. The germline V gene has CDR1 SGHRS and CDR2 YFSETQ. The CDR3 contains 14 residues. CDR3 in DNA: TGCGCCAGCAGCGTGGGGCGGGTGCAAGAGACCCAGTACTTC. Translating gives CASSVGRVQETQYF. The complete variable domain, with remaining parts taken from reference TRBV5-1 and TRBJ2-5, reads KAGVTQTPRYLIKTRGQQVTLSCSPISGHRSVSWYQQTPGQGLQFLFEYFSETQRNKGNFPGRFSGRQFSNSRSEMNVSTLELGDSALYLCASSVGRVQETQYFGPGTRLLVL.

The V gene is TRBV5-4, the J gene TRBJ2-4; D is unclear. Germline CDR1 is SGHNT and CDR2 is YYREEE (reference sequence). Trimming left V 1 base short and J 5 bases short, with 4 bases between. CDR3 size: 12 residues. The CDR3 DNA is TGTGCCAGCAGCTTGACAGAAAACATTCAGTACTTC. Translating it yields CASSLTENIQYF.

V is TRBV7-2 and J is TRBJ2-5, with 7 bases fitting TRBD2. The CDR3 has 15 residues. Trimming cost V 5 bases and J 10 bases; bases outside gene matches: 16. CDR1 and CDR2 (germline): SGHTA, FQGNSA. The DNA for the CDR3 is TGTGCCAGCAGCCCCCAGGGCCCCGATTCGGGGGGCCAGTACTTC. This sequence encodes CASSPQGPDSGGQYF.